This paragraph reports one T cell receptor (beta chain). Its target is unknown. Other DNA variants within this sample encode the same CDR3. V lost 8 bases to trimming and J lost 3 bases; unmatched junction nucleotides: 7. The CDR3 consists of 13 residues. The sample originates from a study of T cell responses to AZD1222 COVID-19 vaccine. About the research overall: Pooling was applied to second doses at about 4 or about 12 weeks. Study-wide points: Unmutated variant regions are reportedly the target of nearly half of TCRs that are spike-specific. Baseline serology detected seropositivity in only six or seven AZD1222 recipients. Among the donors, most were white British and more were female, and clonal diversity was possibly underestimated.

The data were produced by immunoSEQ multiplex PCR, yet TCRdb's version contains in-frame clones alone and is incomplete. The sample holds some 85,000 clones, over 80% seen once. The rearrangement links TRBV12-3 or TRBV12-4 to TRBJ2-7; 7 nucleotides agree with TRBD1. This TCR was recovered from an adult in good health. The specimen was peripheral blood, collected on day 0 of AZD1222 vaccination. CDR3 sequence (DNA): TGTGCCAGCTCTCGAAACAGGGGCTACGAGCAGTACTTC. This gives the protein CASSRNRGYEQYF.